Listed here is a single T cell receptor beta chain. These data originate in a study of blood T cell repertoires in COVID-19. Sequencing used immunoSEQ multiplex PCR; TCRdb keeps in-frame clones, though not all of them. The sample has some 26,000 clones; 87% are singletons. Germline assignment: CDR1 MDHEN and CDR2 SYDVKM. V gave up 5 bases and J gave up 6 bases; unmatched junction bases: 6. The CDR3 is 14 amino acids. The chain has TRBV28 and TRBJ2-3, with 9 positions matching TRBD2. This sequence originates from a human donor in a cohort sampled during active COVID-19. Sample: peripheral blood. The CDR3 DNA sequence: TGTGCCAGCAGTCCGGGACTAGCATTTGATACGCAGTATTTT. Translation: CASSPGLAFDTQYF.